The 17 T cell receptor beta chains listed next were all sequenced from one sample in a study of blood T cell repertoires in COVID-19. Profiled with immunoSEQ multiplex PCR; TCRdb holds only in-frame clones, not every one. The sample comprises over 65,000 clones, approximately 86% of which are singletons, and about 15% rests with the top ten. The specimen was peripheral blood. These receptors were taken from an elderly man with active COVID-19.

This chain connects TRBV6-5 to TRBJ1-1, with a possible D match to TRBD1 (6 bases). Germline V gives CDR1 MNHEY, CDR2 SVGAGI. Trimming took off 7 bases at V and 7 bases at J, with 19 bases between the two ends. This CDR3 comprises 14 residues. The DNA of the CDR3 is TGTGCCAGCACACTTGGGGGGGCGCGTGGTGAAGCTTTCTTT. As protein: CASTLGGARGEAFF.

This chain uses TRBV6-5 with TRBJ2-7, with 10 bases that match TRBD2. Per the germline V gene, CDR1 is MNHEY and CDR2 is SVGAGI. CDR3 length: 15 amino acids. After removal of 4 bases from V and 2 bases from J, the junction contained 5 bases not matched to a gene. CDR3 nucleotides: TGTGCCAGCAGTTCCGCTAGCGGGGGTGCCTACGAGCAGTACTTC. Amino acid sequence: CASSSASGGAYEQYF.

This clone was recorded once. V usage is TRBV5-6 and J usage is TRBJ2-3, with 8 positions matching TRBD1. The CDR3 contains 14 residues. V shed 4 bases, J shed 7 bases, and the junction held 8 bases outside the gene matches. Germline CDR1 and CDR2: SGHDT and YYEEEE. CDR3: CASSPQGASHTQYF. For the CDR3, the DNA is TGTGCCAGCAGCCCGCAGGGGGCTTCGCATACGCAGTATTTT.

J is TRBJ1-2 and V is TRBV12-3 or TRBV12-4, with a possible D match to TRBD1 (5 bases). The germline V and J ends were trimmed by 1 base and 6 bases, with 6 bases remaining between them. The CDR3 totals 12 residues. The DNA for the CDR3 is TGTGCCAGCAGTTTAGTAGGGGATGGCTACACCTTC. This sequence encodes CASSLVGDGYTF.

This clone was observed a single time. The gene calls are TRBV7-9 and TRBJ2-3, with 7 bases aligning to TRBD2. Per the germline V gene, CDR1 is SEHNR and CDR2 is FQNEAQ (reference sequence). Trimming took 5 bases from V and 0 from J; bases not matched to a gene: 5. The CDR3 runs 15 residues. For the CDR3, the DNA is TGTGCCAGCAGCATATATAGCGGGAGCACAGATACGCAGTATTTT. It translates to CASSIYSGSTDTQYF.

J is TRBJ1-4 and V is TRBV28, with a tentative D call TRBD1 (6 bases). Germline loops: CDR1 MDHEN, CDR2 SYDVKM. Trimming took 2 bases from V and 8 from J, leaving 21 bases between them. This CDR3 has 17 residues. As DNA, the CDR3 is TGTGCCAGCAGTTTAACCCCCCTCACAGGGAGAGGAGAAAAACTGTTTTTT. Its protein product is CASSLTPLTGRGEKLFF.

This clone was detected only once. This sequence joins TRBV7-2 and TRBJ2-4, with TRBD1 identical over 7 bases. The CDR3 is 15 amino acids. The germline gives CDR1 SGHTA, CDR2 FQGNSA. V trimming: 5 bases; J trimming: 2 bases; junction bases outside the gene matches: 6. As DNA, the CDR3 is TGTGCCAGCAGCACCAGACAGGGATCCAAAAACATTCAGTACTTC. This gives the protein CASSTRQGSKNIQYF.

The V and J genes are TRBV3-1 (or the pseudogene TRBV3-2) and TRBJ2-7, with 11 positions matching TRBD1. The CDR3 sequence is 15 residues long. V lost 4 bases, J lost 3 bases, and 5 bases stayed unmatched. Germline CDR1 reads LGHDT; CDR2 reads YNNKEL (reference sequence). CDR3 protein: CASSPGQGASYEQYF. DNA for the CDR3: TGTGCCAGCAGCCCCGGACAGGGGGCGAGCTACGAGCAGTACTTC.

V gene TRBV3-1 (or the pseudogene TRBV3-2) combines with J gene TRBJ1-2; 12 bases fit TRBD1. Trimming cost V 1 base and J 5 bases; bases outside gene matches: 11. The CDR3 extends over 18 amino acids. The germline V gene has CDR1 LGHDT and CDR2 YNNKEL (reference sequence). CDR3 residues: CASSQAGQGALMKYGYTF. CDR3 in DNA: TGTGCCAGCAGCCAAGCGGGACAGGGGGCGCTTATGAAATATGGCTACACCTTC.

This sequence joins TRBV28 and TRBJ2-7, with D possibly TRBD1 on 6 matching bases. The CDR3 runs 13 residues. Germline assignment: CDR1 MDHEN and CDR2 SYDVKM. Between the trimmed V and J ends, which lost 6 bases and 2 bases, there was a span of 11 bases. DNA for the CDR3: TGTGCCAGCAGGGGGGACATCGCCTACGAGCAGTACTTC. Protein product: CASRGDIAYEQYF.

The V call is TRBV19, the J call TRBJ2-5; D is perhaps TRBD2 (6 bases). Per germline, CDR1 LNHDA and CDR2 SQIVND (reference sequence). Deletions cut 2 bases from V and 5 bases from J, with 18 bases between. The CDR3 sequence is 16 residues long. The CDR3 DNA sequence: TGTGCCAGTAGTATACCGGTTGGAGGAGGGTCTGAGACCCAGTACTTC. It specifies CASSIPVGGGSETQYF.

The CDR3 coding sequence is TGTGCCAGCAGTCACGGGACAGGGGATTCACCCCTCCACTTT. It codes for CASSHGTGDSPLHF. The V call is TRBV6-5, the J call TRBJ1-6; 10 bases are shared with TRBD1. The CDR3 has 14 amino acids. With V trimmed by 5 bases and J by 8 bases, 3 bases remained unmatched. Germline loops: CDR1 MNHEY, CDR2 SVGAGI.

This clone was observed a handful of times. V gene TRBV28 combines with J gene TRBJ1-2, with no clear D. This CDR3 is built from 11 residues. Between the trimmed V and J ends, which lost 5 bases and 2 bases, there was a span of 3 bases. Germline V CDR1 and CDR2: MDHEN, SYDVKM. As DNA, the CDR3 is TGTGCCAGCAGTATAAACTATGGCTACACCTTC. Its translation: CASSINYGYTF.

This chain connects TRBV5-1 to TRBJ1-2; 8 bases are a match to TRBD1. CDR1 and CDR2 (germline): SGHRS, YFSETQ. The CDR3 loop spans 15 amino acids. J was trimmed by 8 bases and V by 4 bases; bases with no gene match: 13. The CDR3 protein is CASSPDRGIREGYTF. CDR3 coding DNA: TGCGCCAGCAGCCCAGACAGGGGCATTCGAGAGGGCTACACCTTC.

The chain recombines TRBV5-8 with TRBJ1-3; D is ambiguous. CDR3 size: 16 residues. V lost 7 bases and J 0 bases, leaving 17 bases between the germline ends. The V gene's germline CDR1 is SGHTS and CDR2 YDEGEE. DNA of the CDR3: TGTGCCAGCTCGTTGAAGGCGGGATACTCTGGAAACACCATATATTTT. As protein: CASSLKAGYSGNTIYF.

This clone appeared a few times. The genes are TRBV4-1 and TRBJ2-1, with D maybe TRBD1 (6 bases). CDR3 length: 14 residues. V lost 4 bases to trimming and J lost 0 bases, with 7 bases between them. Germline lookup yields CDR1 MGHRA and CDR2 YSYEKL. CDR3 DNA: TGCGCCAGCAGCCGGACAGACTCCTACAATGAGCAGTTCTTC. Translated, it gives CASSRTDSYNEQFF.

The chain is built from TRBV5-4 and TRBJ2-6, with D possibly matching TRBD2 (5 bases). Trimming took off 3 bases at V and 1 base at J, with 17 bases between the two ends. The germline V gene has CDR1 SGHNT and CDR2 YYREEE (reference sequence). The CDR3 spans 18 residues. The CDR3 protein is CASSSINPRRSGANVLTF. The CDR3 DNA reads TGTGCCAGCAGCTCGATAAACCCCAGGAGGTCTGGGGCCAACGTCCTGACTTTC.